Below, one TCR beta chain is given with its context. This PCR relied on a set of 60 Vbeta primers and 13 Jbeta primers. Original handling: An analysis performed later counted about 80 million unique TCR beta chains (roughly 11 million of them shared). The method was immunoSEQ multiplex PCR; TCRdb's version includes in-frame clones alone and lacks a portion of them. The V and J calls and the clone size are those of that table, but D and trimming were determined from the DNA. The data contain roughly 260,000 clones, around four fifths of them seen just once; the ten biggest clones take up roughly 2%. CDR1 is GTSNPN, CDR2 SVGIG, per germline (reference sequence). This CDR3 spans 15 amino acids. V lost 4 bases, J lost 2 bases, and 15 bases lay in between. This specimen comes from a study of cytomegalovirus exposure and HLA in healthy donors.

The chain recombines TRBV30 with TRBJ1-3, with a possible D match to TRBD1 (5 bases). The sample consisted of PBMCs. The TCR comes from a woman aged 40 to 49 in good health and CMV-seropositive. The CDR3: CAWMKEGEAGNTIYF. CDR3 nucleotides: TGTGCCTGGATGAAGGAAGGGGAGGCTGGAAACACCATATATTTT.